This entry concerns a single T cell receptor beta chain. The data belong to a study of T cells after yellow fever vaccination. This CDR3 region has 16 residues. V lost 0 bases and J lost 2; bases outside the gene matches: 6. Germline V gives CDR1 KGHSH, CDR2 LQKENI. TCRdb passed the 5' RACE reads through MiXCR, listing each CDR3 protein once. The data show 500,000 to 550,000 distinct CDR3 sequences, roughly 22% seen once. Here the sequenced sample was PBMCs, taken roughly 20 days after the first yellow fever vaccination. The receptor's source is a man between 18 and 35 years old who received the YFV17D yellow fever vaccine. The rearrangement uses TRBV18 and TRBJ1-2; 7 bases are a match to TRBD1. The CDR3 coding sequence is TGTGCCAGCTCACCACCTAGGGGACAGACGAACTATGGCTACACCTTC. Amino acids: CASSPPRGQTNYGYTF.